These T cell receptor beta chains were read from a single sample in a study of early stage breast cancer tumors. TCRdb keeps only in-frame clones here, not all; method: immunoSEQ multiplex PCR. The sample lists 9,000 to 10,000 clones; 60% to 65% were seen once. The sequenced sample consisted of breast tumor tissue. These receptor sequences come from a person in their sixties with breast cancer. Both conserved end residues are part of each CDR3. The order of the fields is V gene, J gene, clone size, D gene, CDR3 protein, CDR3 DNA. A D gene is named only where the DNA matches it firmly. The size entry is marked missing in some rows and otherwise reads once, few, many or a size class.

>TRBV11-2|TRBJ1-1|-|-
CASSLGVLNTEAFF
TGTGCCAGCAGCTTAGGGGTCTTGAACACTGAAGCTTTCTTT
>TRBV18|TRBJ2-1|-|TRBD2
CASSPELAGDYNEQFF
TGTGCCAGCTCACCAGAACTAGCGGGAGATTACAATGAGCAGTTCTTC
>TRBV7-6|TRBJ2-3|-|TRBD2
CASSLGGTSREVSQYF
TGTGCCAGCAGCTTAGGCGGGACTAGCCGGGAGGTGTCGCAGTATTTT
>TRBV6-4|TRBJ2-1|-|-
CASSYSRALSWEQFF
TGTGCCAGCAGTTACTCTCGGGCTTTGTCCTGGGAGCAGTTCTTC
>TRBV7-6|TRBJ2-3|-|-
CASSLKVAADTQYF
TGTGCCAGCAGCTTGAAGGTCGCGGCAGATACGCAGTATTTT
>TRBV19|TRBJ1-5|-|-
CASSISKQPQHF
TGTGCCAGTAGTATATCCAAACAGCCCCAGCATTTT
>TRBV7-8|TRBJ1-6|-|-
CASSLPPGTPYNSPLHF
TGTGCCAGCAGCTTACCGCCCGGGACCCCCTATAATTCACCCCTCCACTTT
>TRBV5-6|TRBJ2-7|-|-
CASSRGTPQRIYEQYF
TGTGCCAGCAGCCGGGGGACACCGCAGCGCATCTACGAGCAGTACTTC
>TRBV6-1|TRBJ1-2|few|-
CASSDPAEYGYTF
TGTGCCAGCAGTGATCCCGCTGAGTATGGCTACACCTTC
>TRBV2|TRBJ1-6|-|TRBD1
CASSGDSRSPLHF
TGTGCCAGCAGTGGGGACAGCCGTTCACCCCTCCACTTT
>TRBV7-8|TRBJ2-3|-|-
CASSLGGWGSGTLDTQYF
TGTGCCAGCAGCTTAGGAGGATGGGGGTCGGGGACCTTGGATACGCAGTATTTT
>TRBV7-2|TRBJ2-3|-|-
CASRQSGADTQYF
TGTGCCAGCCGTCAAAGTGGTGCAGATACGCAGTATTTT
>TRBV7-2|TRBJ1-1|-|TRBD1
CASSLGAGRGLLAEAFF
TGTGCCAGCAGCTTGGGGGCGGGCAGGGGGCTCTTAGCTGAAGCTTTCTTT
>TRBV5-1|TRBJ2-1|-|-
CASSLDRAPGFSAQFF
TGCGCCAGCAGCTTAGACAGAGCCCCGGGTTTTAGTGCGCAGTTCTTC
>TRBV4-2|TRBJ2-5|once|-
CASSQDLGGGGETQYF
TGTGCCAGCAGCCAAGATCTCGGGGGTGGAGGAGAGACCCAGTACTTC
>TRBV19|TRBJ2-3|-|-
CASRWGPSSADTQYF
TGTGCCAGTCGCTGGGGCCCCTCGTCCGCAGATACGCAGTATTTT
>TRBV19|TRBJ2-3|few|TRBD1
CASSTDTGAGGTDTQYF
TGTGCCAGTAGTACCGATACAGGGGCCGGGGGCACAGATACGCAGTATTTT
>TRBV7-9|TRBJ2-1|-|-
CASSLVNRVYNEQFF
TGTGCCAGCAGCTTAGTGAATAGGGTATACAATGAGCAGTTCTTC
>TRBV6-5|TRBJ1-5|-|-
CASSYSGGSNQPQHF
TGTGCCAGCAGTTACTCGGGGGGGAGCAATCAGCCCCAGCATTTT
>TRBV2|TRBJ2-3|once|-
CASSVLADTQYF
TGTGCCAGCAGTGTCTTAGCAGATACGCAGTATTTT
>TRBV18|TRBJ2-3|-|-
CASSLPSTDTQYF
TGTGCCAGCTCACTCCCGAGCACAGATACGCAGTATTTT
>TRBV29-1|TRBJ2-7|few|TRBD2
CSVIGEREFVYEQYF
TGCAGCGTCATTGGGGAGCGGGAGTTCGTGTACGAGCAGTACTTC